Sequencing of this TCR beta chain was carried out in a study of T cells after yellow fever vaccination. CDR3 length equals 15 residues. From germline, CDR1 is DFQATT and CDR2 SNEGSKA (reference sequence). V lost 1 base, J lost 6 bases, and 11 bases stayed unmatched. TCRdb analysed the 5' RACE reads with MiXCR anew, one entry per CDR3 protein. The table includes under 250,000 distinct CDR3 sequences, about 7% detected once. Sequenced here: CD4+ T cells sorted from PBMCs, sampled 15 days after the yellow fever booster vaccination. The source is a man between 25 and 39 years old who received the YFV17D yellow fever vaccine. The rearrangement links TRBV20-1 to TRBJ2-7; 8 bases are a match to TRBD2. CDR3 region: CSARAGREGVGEQYF. The CDR3 DNA reads as TGCAGTGCTAGAGCAGGTCGGGAGGGAGTAGGCGAGCAGTACTTC.